A single sample gave rise to the 22 T cell receptor beta chains below, sequenced in a study of blood T cell repertoires in COVID-19 (dated by TCRdb to about 2020). To prepare the library, the immunoSEQ multiplex PCR assay was applied. The source is immuneACCESS, and TCRdb retained only in-frame sequences with V and J called. Part of the clones is not carried over; for the studies checked, unresolved V genes explain less than half of this, and the remainder is unexplained. The sample has more than 250,000 clones on record, about nine tenths of them singletons. 10% of the sample is in the top ten clones. Specimen: PBMCs or T cells enriched from blood (not recorded which). The receptor source for this set is a woman younger than 35 who had recovered from COVID-19.

The CDR3 reads CASSRSSWRGYTF. The CDR3 DNA reads TGTGCCAGTAGTAGGTCCAGTTGGCGGGGCTACACCTTC. The V gene is TRBV19, the J gene TRBJ1-2; D not resolved. The germline V and J ends were trimmed by 4 bases and 8 bases, with 14 bases remaining between them. Germline V gene lookup returns CDR1 LNHDA and CDR2 SQIVND (reference sequence). The CDR3 totals 13 residues.

V and J are TRBV4-2 and TRBJ2-3; 10 bases line up with TRBD2. From germline, CDR1 is LGHNA and CDR2 YNFKEQ. The CDR3 loop spans 16 amino acids. Unmatched junction bases numbered 4, after V lost 0 bases and J lost 4 bases. The CDR3 loop reads CASSQEASGGADTQYF. In nucleotides, the CDR3 is TGTGCCAGCAGCCAAGAGGCTAGCGGGGGAGCAGATACGCAGTATTTT.

The chain couples TRBV3-1 (or the pseudogene TRBV3-2) to TRBJ2-7; D is perhaps TRBD2 (5 bases). Trimming shortened V by 4 bases and J by 4 bases, and 11 bases separated the two germline ends. The CDR3 totals 13 residues. Per germline, CDR1 LGHDT and CDR2 YNNKEL (reference sequence). In nucleotides, the CDR3 is TGTGCCAGCAGCCTTCTGAGAGGGTACGAGCAGTACTTC. Residues: CASSLLRGYEQYF.

The chain carries TRBV19 and TRBJ1-1; possibly TRBD1 for D (6 bases). Trimming shortened V by 6 bases and J by 4 bases, and 12 bases separated the two germline ends. The CDR3 sequence is 13 residues long. The germline CDR1 and CDR2 sequences are LNHDA and SQIVND (reference sequence). The CDR3 sequence is CASRIWDTTEAFF. CDR3 nucleotides: TGTGCCAGTAGGATATGGGACACCACTGAAGCTTTCTTT.

The chain combines TRBV2 with TRBJ2-7; D is perhaps TRBD1 (5 bases). The CDR3 extends over 13 amino acids. Germline assignment: CDR1 SNHLY and CDR2 FYNNEI. V lost 0 bases, J lost 4 bases, and 7 bases lay in between. The CDR3, as DNA: TGTGCCAGCAGTGAAGCGACAGTATACGAGCAGTACTTC. The encoded protein is CASSEATVYEQYF.

The CDR3 protein is CASSQDGRGGYGYTF. In DNA, the CDR3 is TGTGCCAGCAGCCAAGACGGGAGGGGTGGCTATGGCTACACCTTC. The gene calls are TRBV3-1 (or the pseudogene TRBV3-2) and TRBJ1-2; possibly TRBD1 for D (5 bases). Germline loops: CDR1 LGHDT, CDR2 YNNKEL (reference sequence). Trimming pared 0 bases from V and 4 bases from J, leaving 12 bases between. The CDR3 is 15 amino acids.

The chain employs TRBV6-5 and TRBJ2-1, with D hard to call. CDR3 length: 14 residues. The V gene lost 3 bases and the J gene lost 7 bases, with 13 bases spanning the gap. Germline lookup yields CDR1 MNHEY and CDR2 SVGAGI. CDR3 region: CASSYGLPQNEQFF. For the CDR3, the DNA is TGTGCCAGCAGTTATGGTCTACCCCAAAATGAGCAGTTCTTC.

The rearrangement joins TRBV28 to TRBJ2-3, with 15 bases that match TRBD2. The CDR3 is made up of 19 amino acids. In germline, CDR1 is MDHEN, CDR2 SYDVKM. V shed 7 bases and J 2 bases; nucleotides not matched to a gene: 13. DNA for the CDR3: TGTGCCAGCACCATCCCGGGACTAGCGGGAGGACCGAACACAGATACGCAGTATTTT. Translation gives CASTIPGLAGGPNTDTQYF. The whole variable domain, remainder taken from reference TRBV28 and TRBJ2-3, is DVKVTQSSRYLVKRTGEKVFLECVQDMDHENMFWYRQDPGLGLRLIYFSYDVKMKEKGDIPEGYSVSREKKERFSLILESASTNQTSMYLCASTIPGLAGGPNTDTQYFGPGTRLTVL.

The V and J genes are TRBV6-1 and TRBJ2-7; tentatively, D is TRBD2 (5 bases). The CDR3 sequence is 14 residues long. The V end was cut by 2 bases, the J end by 5 bases, with 13 bases between. Germline V gene sequence: CDR1 MNHNS, CDR2 SASEGT. This CDR3 reads CASSEPGLANEQYF. CDR3 sequence (DNA): TGTGCCAGCAGTGAACCCGGCCTAGCCAACGAGCAGTACTTC.

This clone was counted only a few times. The V and J genes are TRBV28 and TRBJ1-5; no reliable D call. V was shortened by 4 bases and J by 6 bases, with 7 bases between the two germline ends. CDR3 size: 12 residues. CDR1 is MDHEN, CDR2 SYDVKM, per germline. The CDR3 is CASSSTVQPQHF. The CDR3 nucleotides are TGTGCCAGCAGTTCCACAGTTCAGCCCCAGCATTTT.

The sample holds a few counts of this clone. The rearrangement joins TRBV4-1 to TRBJ1-1, with D possibly being TRBD1 (5 bases). Trimming took 0 bases from V and 4 from J, leaving 6 bases between them. Germline V gene data show CDR1 as MGHRA and CDR2 as YSYEKL. This CDR3 spans 13 amino acids. The CDR3 nucleotides are TGCGCCAGCAGCCAAGATGGGGCCACTGAAGCTTTCTTT. It encodes CASSQDGATEAFF.

The chain carries TRBV5-5 and TRBJ1-2; TRBD1 agrees at 8 bases. CDR3 length equals 14 residues. Germline V lookup: CDR1 SGHKS, CDR2 YYEKEE (reference sequence). V lost 4 bases to trimming and J lost 4 bases; unmatched junction nucleotides: 6. The CDR3 DNA follows: TGTGCCAGCAGCCCCGGGACAGGACGCTATGGCTACACCTTC. Its translation is CASSPGTGRYGYTF. The variable domain in full, completed from reference TRBV5-5 and TRBJ1-2, reads DAGVTQSPTHLIKTRGQQVTLRCSPISGHKSVSWYQQVLGQGPQFIFQYYEKEERGRGNFPDRFSARQFPNYSSELNVNALLLGDSALYLCASSPGTGRYGYTFGSGTRLTVV.

The chain combines TRBV10-3 with TRBJ1-1; D call uncertain. V lost 6 bases and J 1 base, leaving 9 bases between the germline ends. This CDR3 has 13 residues. Germline lookup yields CDR1 ENHRY and CDR2 SYGVKD. The CDR3 DNA is TGTGCCATCAGCGCACGGGAGAACACTGAAGCTTTCTTT. It encodes CAISARENTEAFF.

V usage is TRBV3-1 (or the pseudogene TRBV3-2) and J usage is TRBJ2-1; 13 positions agree with TRBD2. With 0 bases clipped from V and 0 bases from J, the junction kept 8 bases outside the gene matches. The CDR3 extends over 20 amino acids. The germline V gene has CDR1 LGHDT and CDR2 YNNKEL (reference sequence). In DNA, the CDR3 is TGTGCCAGCAGCCAAGATCGACCGGGACTAGCGGGGAGCTCCTACAATGAGCAGTTCTTC. Amino acid sequence: CASSQDRPGLAGSSYNEQFF.

J is TRBJ2-3 and V is TRBV28, with a tentative D call TRBD2 (6 bases). Germline CDR1 reads MDHEN; CDR2 reads SYDVKM. The V end lost 7 bases, the J end lost 5 bases, and 13 bases lay between the germline ends. This CDR3 is 13 amino acids long. CDR3 in amino acids: CASMDGSVDTQYF. DNA of the CDR3: TGTGCCAGCATGGACGGGAGTGTAGATACGCAGTATTTT.

This clone has a handful of counts. The V and J genes are TRBV9 and TRBJ2-3; TRBD2 matches 8 bases. This CDR3 is built from 16 residues. J was trimmed by 5 bases and V by 2 bases; bases with no gene match: 10. CDR1 SGDLS and CDR2 YYNGEE come from the germline V gene. The CDR3 DNA sequence: TGTGCCAGCAGCGTTGGAAAGGCGGGGGGCCGAGATACGCAGTATTTT. It encodes CASSVGKAGGRDTQYF.

The chain joins TRBV28 to TRBJ1-3; possibly TRBD1 for D (6 bases). This CDR3 has 12 residues. Germline V gives CDR1 MDHEN, CDR2 SYDVKM. V gave up 8 bases and J gave up 4 bases, with 9 bases separating them. CDR3 DNA: TGTGCCAGCGGGACAAGCGGAAACACCATATATTTT. It encodes CASGTSGNTIYF.

This clone has just a few counts. V gene TRBV19 combines with J gene TRBJ2-3; 10 positions match TRBD2. CDR1 LNHDA and CDR2 SQIVND come from the germline V gene (reference sequence). This CDR3 region has 15 residues. V trimming: 3 bases; J trimming: 1 base; junction bases outside the gene matches: 1. This CDR3 reads CASSILAGGTDTQYF. DNA for the CDR3: TGTGCCAGTAGTATTCTAGCGGGAGGCACAGATACGCAGTATTTT.

The chain combines TRBV6-5 with TRBJ1-5; D is uncertain. V lost 7 bases and J lost 2, with 12 bases in between. Germline CDR1 and CDR2: MNHEY and SVGAGI. The CDR3 length is 14 residues. CDR3 loop: CASKWEEGNQPQHF. Written as DNA, the CDR3 is TGTGCCAGCAAGTGGGAGGAGGGCAATCAGCCCCAGCATTTT.

CDR3 DNA sequence: TGTGCCAGCAGCTTAGGGACAGGGGGTTCACCCCTCCACTTT. As protein: CASSLGTGGSPLHF. J is TRBJ1-6 and V is TRBV7-8; 10 bases map to TRBD1. CDR3 length: 14 amino acids. Losses at the gene ends were 1 base for V and 9 bases for J; bases not matched to a gene: 0. Per germline, CDR1 SGHVS and CDR2 FQNEAQ.

This chain uses TRBV2 with TRBJ1-4, with a weak D call TRBD1 (5 bases). Germline lookup yields CDR1 SNHLY and CDR2 FYNNEI. V lost 0 bases, J lost 4 bases, and 15 bases lay in between. The CDR3 loop spans 17 amino acids. CDR3 sequence (DNA): TGTGCCAGCAGTGAAGCGCTTGGGGGGAGTTATAATGAAAAACTGTTTTTT. It yields the protein CASSEALGGSYNEKLFF.

The genes are TRBV30 and TRBJ1-1; D not certain. Trimming shortened V by 7 bases and J by 5 bases, and 17 bases separated the two germline ends. CDR1 is GTSNPN, CDR2 SVGIG, per germline (reference sequence). The CDR3 covers 13 residues. For the CDR3, the DNA is TGTGCCTCCTTCCCCCCGGGTAGTACTGAAGCTTTCTTT. This codes for CASFPPGSTEAFF.